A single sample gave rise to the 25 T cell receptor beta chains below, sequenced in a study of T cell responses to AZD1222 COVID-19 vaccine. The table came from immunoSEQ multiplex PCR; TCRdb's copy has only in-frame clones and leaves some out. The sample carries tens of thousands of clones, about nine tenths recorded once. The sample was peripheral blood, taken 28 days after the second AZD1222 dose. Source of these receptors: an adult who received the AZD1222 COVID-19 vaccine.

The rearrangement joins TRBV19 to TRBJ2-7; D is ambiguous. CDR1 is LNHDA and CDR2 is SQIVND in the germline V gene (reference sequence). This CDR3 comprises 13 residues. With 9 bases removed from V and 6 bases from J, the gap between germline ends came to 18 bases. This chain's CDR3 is CARKLHSRCEQYV. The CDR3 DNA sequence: TGTGCCAGAAAGCTTCACTCTCGGTGCGAGCAGTACGTC.

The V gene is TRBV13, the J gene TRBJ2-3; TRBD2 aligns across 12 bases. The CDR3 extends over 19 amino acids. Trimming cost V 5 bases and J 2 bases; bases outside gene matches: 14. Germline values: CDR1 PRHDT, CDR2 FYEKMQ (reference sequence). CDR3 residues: CASSGGPTSGGPNTDTQYF. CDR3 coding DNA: TGTGCCAGCAGCGGAGGCCCTACTAGCGGGGGGCCGAACACAGATACGCAGTATTTT.

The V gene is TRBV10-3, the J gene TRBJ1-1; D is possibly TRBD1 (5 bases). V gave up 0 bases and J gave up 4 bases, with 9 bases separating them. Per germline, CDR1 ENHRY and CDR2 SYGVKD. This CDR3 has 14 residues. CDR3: CAISESRGGTEAFF. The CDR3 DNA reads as TGTGCCATCAGTGAGTCTCGGGGCGGCACTGAAGCTTTCTTT.

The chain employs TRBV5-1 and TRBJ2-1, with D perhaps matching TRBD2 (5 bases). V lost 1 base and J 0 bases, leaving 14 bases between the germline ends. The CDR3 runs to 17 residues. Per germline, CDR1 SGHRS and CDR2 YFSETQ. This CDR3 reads CASSLTPVGSSYNEQFF. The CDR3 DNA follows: TGCGCCAGCAGCTTGACTCCCGTAGGGAGCTCCTACAATGAGCAGTTCTTC.

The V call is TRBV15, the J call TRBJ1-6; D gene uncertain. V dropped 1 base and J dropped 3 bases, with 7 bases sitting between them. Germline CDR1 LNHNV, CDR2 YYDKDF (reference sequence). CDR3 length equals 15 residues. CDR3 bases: TGTGCCACCAGCAGAGTTCCAGGCTATAATTCACCCCTCCACTTT. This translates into CATSRVPGYNSPLHF.

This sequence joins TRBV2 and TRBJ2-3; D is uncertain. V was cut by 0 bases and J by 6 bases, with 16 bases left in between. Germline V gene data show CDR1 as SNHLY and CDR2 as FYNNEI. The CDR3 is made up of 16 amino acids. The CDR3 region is CASSEAQFGYRDTQYF. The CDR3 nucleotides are TGTGCCAGCAGTGAAGCGCAATTCGGGTATCGGGATACGCAGTATTTT.

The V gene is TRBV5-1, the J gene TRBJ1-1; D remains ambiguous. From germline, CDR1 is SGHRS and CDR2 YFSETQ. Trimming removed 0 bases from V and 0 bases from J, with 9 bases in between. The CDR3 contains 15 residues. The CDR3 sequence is CASSLVEGLNTEAFF. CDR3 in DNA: TGCGCCAGCAGCTTGGTCGAAGGCCTGAACACTGAAGCTTTCTTT. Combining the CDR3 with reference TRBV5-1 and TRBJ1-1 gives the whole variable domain KAGVTQTPRYLIKTRGQQVTLSCSPISGHRSVSWYQQTPGQGLQFLFEYFSETQRNKGNFPGRFSGRQFSNSRSEMNVSTLELGDSALYLCASSLVEGLNTEAFFGQGTRLTVV.

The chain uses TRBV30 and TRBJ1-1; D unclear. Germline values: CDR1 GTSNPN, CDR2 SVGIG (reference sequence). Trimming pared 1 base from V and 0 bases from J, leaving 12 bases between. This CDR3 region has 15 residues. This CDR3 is CAWSGASSMNTEAFF. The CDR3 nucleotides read TGTGCCTGGAGTGGGGCTTCCTCAATGAACACTGAAGCTTTCTTT.

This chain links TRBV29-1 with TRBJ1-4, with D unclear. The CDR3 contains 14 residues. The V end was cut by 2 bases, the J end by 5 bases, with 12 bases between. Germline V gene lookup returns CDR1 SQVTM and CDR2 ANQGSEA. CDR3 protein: CSVEQRPTNEKLFF. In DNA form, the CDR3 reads TGCAGCGTTGAACAACGCCCGACCAATGAAAAACTGTTTTTT.

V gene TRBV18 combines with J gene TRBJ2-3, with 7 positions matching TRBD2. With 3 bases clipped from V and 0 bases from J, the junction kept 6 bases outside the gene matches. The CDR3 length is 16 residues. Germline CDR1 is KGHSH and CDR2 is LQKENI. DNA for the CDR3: TGTGCCAGCTCACCGGGACTACAGCCTAGCACAGATACGCAGTATTTT. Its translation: CASSPGLQPSTDTQYF.

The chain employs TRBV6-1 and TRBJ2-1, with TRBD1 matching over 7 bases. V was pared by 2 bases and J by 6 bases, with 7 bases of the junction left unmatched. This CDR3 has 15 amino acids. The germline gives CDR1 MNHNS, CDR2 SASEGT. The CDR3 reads CASSETGVVVNEQFF. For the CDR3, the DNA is TGTGCCAGCAGTGAAACAGGGGTAGTAGTCAATGAGCAGTTCTTC.

As DNA, the CDR3 is TGTGCCAGCAGCTTAGTCAGGAGAAGTGAGCAGTTCTTC. This translates into CASSLVRRSEQFF. This chain joins TRBV11-2 and TRBJ2-1; D gene unclear. The V and J ends lost 1 base and 9 bases respectively, with 10 bases between them. Germline lookup yields CDR1 SGHAT and CDR2 FQNNGV. This CDR3 region has 13 residues.

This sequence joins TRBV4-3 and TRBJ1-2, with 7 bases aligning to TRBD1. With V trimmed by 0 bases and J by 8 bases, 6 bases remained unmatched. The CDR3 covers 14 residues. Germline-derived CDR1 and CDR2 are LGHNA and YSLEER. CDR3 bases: TGCGCCAGCAGCCAAGAATGGGACAGCGGGGGCTACACCTTC. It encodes CASSQEWDSGGYTF.

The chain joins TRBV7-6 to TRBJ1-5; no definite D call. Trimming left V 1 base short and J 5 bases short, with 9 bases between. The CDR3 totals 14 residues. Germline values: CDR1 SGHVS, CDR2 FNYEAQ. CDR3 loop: CASSLGGEDQPQHF. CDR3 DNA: TGTGCCAGCAGCTTAGGAGGTGAGGATCAGCCCCAGCATTTT. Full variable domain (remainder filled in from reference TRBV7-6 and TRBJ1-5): GAGVSQSPRYKVTKRGQDVALRCDPISGHVSLYWYRQALGQGPEFLTYFNYEAQQDKSGLPNDRFSAERPEGSISTLTIQRTEQRDSAMYRCASSLGGEDQPQHFGDGTRLSIL.

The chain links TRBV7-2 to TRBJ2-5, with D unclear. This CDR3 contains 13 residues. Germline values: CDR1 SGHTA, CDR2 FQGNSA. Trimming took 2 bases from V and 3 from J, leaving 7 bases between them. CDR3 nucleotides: TGTGCCAGCAGCTTAAACGTTGAAGAGACCCAGTACTTC. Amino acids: CASSLNVEETQYF.

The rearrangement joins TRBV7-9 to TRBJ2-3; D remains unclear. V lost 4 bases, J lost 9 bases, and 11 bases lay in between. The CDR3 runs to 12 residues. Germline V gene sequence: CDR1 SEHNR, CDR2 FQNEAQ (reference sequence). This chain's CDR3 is CASSSLDRTQYF. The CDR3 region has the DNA TGTGCCAGCAGCTCCCTAGATCGGACGCAGTATTTT.

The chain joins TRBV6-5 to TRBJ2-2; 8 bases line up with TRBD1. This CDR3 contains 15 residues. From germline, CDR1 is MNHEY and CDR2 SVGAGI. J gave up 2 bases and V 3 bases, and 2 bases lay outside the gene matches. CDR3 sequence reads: CASSYQGANTGELFF. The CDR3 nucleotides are TGTGCCAGCAGTTATCAGGGGGCTAACACCGGGGAGCTGTTTTTT.

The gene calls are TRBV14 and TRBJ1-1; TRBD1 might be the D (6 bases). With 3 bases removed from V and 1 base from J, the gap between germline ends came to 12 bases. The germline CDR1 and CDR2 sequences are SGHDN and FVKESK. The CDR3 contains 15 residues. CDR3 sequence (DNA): TGTGCCAGCAGCCACGCGGGACATAAGAACACTGAAGCTTTCTTT. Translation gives CASSHAGHKNTEAFF.

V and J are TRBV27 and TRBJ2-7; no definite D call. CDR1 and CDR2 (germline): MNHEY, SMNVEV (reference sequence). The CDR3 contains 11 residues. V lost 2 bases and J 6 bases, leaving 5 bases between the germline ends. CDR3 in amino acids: CASSLGSEQYF. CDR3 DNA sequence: TGTGCCAGCAGTTTAGGGTCCGAGCAGTACTTC.

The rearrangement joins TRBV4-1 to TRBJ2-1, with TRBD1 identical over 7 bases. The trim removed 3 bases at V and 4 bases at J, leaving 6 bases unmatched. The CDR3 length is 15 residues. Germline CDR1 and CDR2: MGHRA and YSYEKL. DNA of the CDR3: TGCGCCAGCAGCCAGGGCAGGGGGATATACAATGAGCAGTTCTTC. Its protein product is CASSQGRGIYNEQFF.

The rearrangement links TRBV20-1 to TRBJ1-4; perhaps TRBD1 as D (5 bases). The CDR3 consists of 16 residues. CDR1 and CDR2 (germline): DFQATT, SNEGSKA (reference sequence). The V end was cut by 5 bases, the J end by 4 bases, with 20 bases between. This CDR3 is CSARDGWGSLNEKLFF. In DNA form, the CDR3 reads TGCAGTGCTCGTGACGGCTGGGGCAGCCTTAATGAAAAACTGTTTTTT.

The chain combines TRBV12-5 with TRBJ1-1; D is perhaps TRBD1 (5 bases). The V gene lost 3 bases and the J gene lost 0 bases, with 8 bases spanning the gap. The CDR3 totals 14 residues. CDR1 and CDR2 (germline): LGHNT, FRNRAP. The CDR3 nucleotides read TGTGCTAGTGGTTTCGAGACAGTGAACACTGAAGCTTTCTTT. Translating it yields CASGFETVNTEAFF.

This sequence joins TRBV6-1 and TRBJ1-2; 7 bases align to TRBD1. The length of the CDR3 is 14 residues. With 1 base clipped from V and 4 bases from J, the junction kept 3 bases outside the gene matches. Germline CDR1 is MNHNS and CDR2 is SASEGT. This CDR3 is CASSEGGQSYGYTF. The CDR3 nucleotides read TGTGCCAGCAGTGAAGGGGGACAGTCCTATGGCTACACCTTC.

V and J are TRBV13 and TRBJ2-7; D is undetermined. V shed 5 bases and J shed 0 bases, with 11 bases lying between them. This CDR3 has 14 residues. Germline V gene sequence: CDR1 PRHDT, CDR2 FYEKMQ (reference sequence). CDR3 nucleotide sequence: TGTGCCAGCAGCCCGTGGGGTGACTCCTACGAGCAGTACTTC. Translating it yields CASSPWGDSYEQYF.

The CDR3 is CASSPGTGSSHEQYV. CDR3 DNA: TGCGCCAGCAGCCCAGGGACAGGGAGTAGCCACGAGCAGTACGTC. The chain has TRBV5-1 and TRBJ2-7; the match to TRBD1 covers 9 bases. Germline values: CDR1 SGHRS, CDR2 YFSETQ. V lost 4 bases, J lost 5 bases, and 10 bases stayed unmatched. The CDR3 has 15 residues.